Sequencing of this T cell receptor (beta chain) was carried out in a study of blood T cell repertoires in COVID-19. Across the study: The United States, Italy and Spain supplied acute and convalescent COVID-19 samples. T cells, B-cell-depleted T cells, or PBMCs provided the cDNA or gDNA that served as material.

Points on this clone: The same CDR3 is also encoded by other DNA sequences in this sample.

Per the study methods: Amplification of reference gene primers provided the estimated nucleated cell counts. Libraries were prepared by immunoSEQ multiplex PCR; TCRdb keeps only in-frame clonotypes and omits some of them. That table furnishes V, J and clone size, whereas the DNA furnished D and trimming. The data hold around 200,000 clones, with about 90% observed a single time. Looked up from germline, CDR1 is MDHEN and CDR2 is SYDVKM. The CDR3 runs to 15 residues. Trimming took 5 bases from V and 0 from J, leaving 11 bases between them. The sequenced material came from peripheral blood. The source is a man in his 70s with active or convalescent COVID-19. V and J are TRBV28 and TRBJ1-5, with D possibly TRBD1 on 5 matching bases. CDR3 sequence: CASSPPGDSNQPQHF. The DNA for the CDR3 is TGTGCCAGCAGTCCACCGGGGGATAGCAATCAGCCCCAGCATTTT.